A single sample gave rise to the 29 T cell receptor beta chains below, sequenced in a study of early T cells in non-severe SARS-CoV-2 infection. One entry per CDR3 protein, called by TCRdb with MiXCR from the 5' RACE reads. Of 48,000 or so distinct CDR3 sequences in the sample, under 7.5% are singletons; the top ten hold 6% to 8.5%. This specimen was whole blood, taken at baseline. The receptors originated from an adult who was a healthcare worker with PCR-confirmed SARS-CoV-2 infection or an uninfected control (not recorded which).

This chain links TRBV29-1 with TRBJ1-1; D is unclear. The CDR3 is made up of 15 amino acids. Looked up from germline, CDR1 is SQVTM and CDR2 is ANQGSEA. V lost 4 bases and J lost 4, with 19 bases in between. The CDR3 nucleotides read TGCAGCGTTGCCGGTCTTCCCGGGGATGGCACTGAAGCTTTCTTT. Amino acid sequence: CSVAGLPGDGTEAFF.

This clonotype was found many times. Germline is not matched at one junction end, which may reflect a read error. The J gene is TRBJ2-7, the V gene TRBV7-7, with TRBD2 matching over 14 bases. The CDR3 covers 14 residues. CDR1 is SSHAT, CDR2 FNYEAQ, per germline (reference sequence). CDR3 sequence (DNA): TGTGCTAGCAGCCCGGGGACTAGCGGGAGCGAGCAGTACTTC. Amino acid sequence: CASSPGTSGSEQYF.

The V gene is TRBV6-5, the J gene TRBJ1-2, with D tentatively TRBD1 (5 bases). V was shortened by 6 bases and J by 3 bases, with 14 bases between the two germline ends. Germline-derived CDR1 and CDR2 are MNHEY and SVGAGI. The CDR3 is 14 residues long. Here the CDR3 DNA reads TGTGCCAGCAGAGCCGCGGGGGGATACTATGGCTACACCTTC. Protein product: CASRAAGGYYGYTF.

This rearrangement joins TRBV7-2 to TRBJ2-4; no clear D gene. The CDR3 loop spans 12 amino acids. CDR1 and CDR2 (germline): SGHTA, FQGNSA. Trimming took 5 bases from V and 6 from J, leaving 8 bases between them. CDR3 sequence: CASSLMINIQYF. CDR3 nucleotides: TGTGCCAGCAGCCTAATGATAAACATTCAGTACTTC. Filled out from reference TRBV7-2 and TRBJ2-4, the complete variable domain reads GAGVSQSPSNKVTEKGKDVELRCDPISGHTALYWYRQSLGQGLEFLIYFQGNSAPDKSGLPSDRFSAERTGGSVSTLTIQRTQQEDSAVYLCASSLMINIQYFGAGTRLSVL.

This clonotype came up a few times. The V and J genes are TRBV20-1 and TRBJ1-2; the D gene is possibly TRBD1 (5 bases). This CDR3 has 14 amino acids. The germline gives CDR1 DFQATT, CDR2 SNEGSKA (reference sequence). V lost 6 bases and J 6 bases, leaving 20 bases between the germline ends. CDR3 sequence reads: CSARRDGSLDGYTF. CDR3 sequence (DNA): TGCAGTGCCCGACGGGACGGCTCTCTGGATGGCTACACCTTC.

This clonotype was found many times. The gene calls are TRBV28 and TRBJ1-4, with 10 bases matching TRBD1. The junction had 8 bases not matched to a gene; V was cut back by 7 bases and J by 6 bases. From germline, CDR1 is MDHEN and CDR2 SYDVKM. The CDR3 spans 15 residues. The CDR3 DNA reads TGTGCCAGCATAGGGTCCGGGACAGGGGATGAAAAACTGTTTTTT. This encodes CASIGSGTGDEKLFF. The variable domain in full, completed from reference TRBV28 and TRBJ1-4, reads DVKVTQSSRYLVKRTGEKVFLECVQDMDHENMFWYRQDPGLGLRLIYFSYDVKMKEKGDIPEGYSVSREKKERFSLILESASTNQTSMYLCASIGSGTGDEKLFFGSGTQLSVL.

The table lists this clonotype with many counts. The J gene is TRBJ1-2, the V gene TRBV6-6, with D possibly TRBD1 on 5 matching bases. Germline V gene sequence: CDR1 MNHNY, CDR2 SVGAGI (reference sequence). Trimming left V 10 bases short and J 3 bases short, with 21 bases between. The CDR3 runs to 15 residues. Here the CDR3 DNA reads TGTGCCACCACCCGGGGGACCTCCTTGGACTATGGCTACACCTTC. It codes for CATTRGTSLDYGYTF.

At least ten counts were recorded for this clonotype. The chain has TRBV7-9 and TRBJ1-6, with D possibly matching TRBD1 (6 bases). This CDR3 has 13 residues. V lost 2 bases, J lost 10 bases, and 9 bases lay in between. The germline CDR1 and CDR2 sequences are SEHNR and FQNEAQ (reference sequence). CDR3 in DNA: TGTGCCAGCAGCTTAAACGGGGGCTCACCCCTCCACTTT. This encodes CASSLNGGSPLHF.

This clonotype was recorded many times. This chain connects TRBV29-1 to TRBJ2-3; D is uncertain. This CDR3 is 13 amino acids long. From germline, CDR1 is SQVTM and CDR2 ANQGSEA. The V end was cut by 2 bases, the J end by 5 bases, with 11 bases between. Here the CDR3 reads CSVEHSPRDTQYF. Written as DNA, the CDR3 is TGCAGCGTTGAACACTCCCCACGAGATACGCAGTATTTT.

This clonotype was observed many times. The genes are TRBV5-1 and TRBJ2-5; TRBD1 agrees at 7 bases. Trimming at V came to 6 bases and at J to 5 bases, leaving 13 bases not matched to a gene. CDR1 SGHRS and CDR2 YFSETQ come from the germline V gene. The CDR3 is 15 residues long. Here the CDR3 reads CASNLNRGSTETQYF. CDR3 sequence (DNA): TGCGCCAGCAATTTAAACAGGGGAAGTACGGAGACCCAGTACTTC.

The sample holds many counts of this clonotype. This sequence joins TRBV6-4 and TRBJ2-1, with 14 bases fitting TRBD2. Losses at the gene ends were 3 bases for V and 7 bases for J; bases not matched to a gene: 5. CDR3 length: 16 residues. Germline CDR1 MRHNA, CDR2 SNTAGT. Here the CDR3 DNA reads TGTGCCAGCAGTGAGGGACTAGCGGGAGCAGGGAATGAGCAGTTCTTC. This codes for CASSEGLAGAGNEQFF.

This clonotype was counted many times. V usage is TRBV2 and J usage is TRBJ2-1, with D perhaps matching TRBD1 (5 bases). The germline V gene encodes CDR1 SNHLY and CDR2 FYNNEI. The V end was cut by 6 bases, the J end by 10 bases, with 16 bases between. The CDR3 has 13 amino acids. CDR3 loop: CASSRWGPVEQFF. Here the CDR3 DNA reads TGTGCCAGCAGCCGTTGGGGCCCCGTAGAGCAGTTCTTC.

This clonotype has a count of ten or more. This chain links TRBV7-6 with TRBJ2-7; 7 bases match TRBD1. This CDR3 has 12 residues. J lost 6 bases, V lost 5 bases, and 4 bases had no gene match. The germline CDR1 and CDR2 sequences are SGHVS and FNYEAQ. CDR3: CASSPTGVEQYF. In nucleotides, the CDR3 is TGTGCCAGCAGCCCTACAGGGGTCGAGCAGTACTTC.

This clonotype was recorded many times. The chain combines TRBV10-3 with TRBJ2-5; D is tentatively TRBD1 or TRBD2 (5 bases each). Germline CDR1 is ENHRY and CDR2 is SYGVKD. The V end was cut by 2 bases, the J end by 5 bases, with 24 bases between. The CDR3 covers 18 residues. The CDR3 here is CAISEGRVGTAGRETQYF. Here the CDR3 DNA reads TGTGCCATCAGTGAGGGACGGGTAGGGACGGCCGGTCGGGAGACCCAGTACTTC.

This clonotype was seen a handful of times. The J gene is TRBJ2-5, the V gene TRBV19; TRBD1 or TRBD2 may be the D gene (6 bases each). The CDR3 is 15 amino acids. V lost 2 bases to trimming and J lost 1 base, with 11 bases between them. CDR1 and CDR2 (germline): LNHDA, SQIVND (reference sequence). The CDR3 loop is CASSISGALQETQYF. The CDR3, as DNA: TGTGCCAGTAGTATATCGGGGGCGCTCCAAGAGACCCAGTACTTC.

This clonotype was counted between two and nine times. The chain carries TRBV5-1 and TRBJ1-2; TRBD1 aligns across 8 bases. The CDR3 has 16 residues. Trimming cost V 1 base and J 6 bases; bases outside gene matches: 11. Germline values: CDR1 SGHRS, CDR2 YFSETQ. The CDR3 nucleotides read TGCGCCAGCAGCTTGCCCTGGGCAGGGGGCCAAGATGGCTACACCTTC. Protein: CASSLPWAGGQDGYTF.

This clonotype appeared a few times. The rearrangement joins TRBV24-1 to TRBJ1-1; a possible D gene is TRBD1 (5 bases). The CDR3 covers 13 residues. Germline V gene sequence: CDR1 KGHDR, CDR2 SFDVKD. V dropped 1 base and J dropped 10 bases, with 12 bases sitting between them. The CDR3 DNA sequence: TGTGCCACCAGTGATTTAGAGGGGCAGGGAGCTTTCTTT. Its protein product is CATSDLEGQGAFF.

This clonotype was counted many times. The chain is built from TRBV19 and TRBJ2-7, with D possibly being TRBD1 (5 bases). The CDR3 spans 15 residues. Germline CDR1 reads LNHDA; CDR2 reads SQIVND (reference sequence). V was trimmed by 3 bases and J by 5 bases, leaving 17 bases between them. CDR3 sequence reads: CASSIPQVAMDEQYF. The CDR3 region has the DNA TGTGCCAGTAGTATCCCACAGGTCGCAATGGACGAGCAGTACTTC.

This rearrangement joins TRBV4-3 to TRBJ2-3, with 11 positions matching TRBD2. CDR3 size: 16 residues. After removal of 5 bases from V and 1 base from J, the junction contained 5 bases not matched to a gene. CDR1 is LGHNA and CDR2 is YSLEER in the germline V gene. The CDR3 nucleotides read TGCGCCAGCAGCTACTTACTAGCGGGAGGCACAGATACGCAGTATTTT. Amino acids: CASSYLLAGGTDTQYF.

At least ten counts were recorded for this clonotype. CDR3 sequence reads: CASSLRLAGGYEQYF. The CDR3 coding sequence is TGTGCCAGCAGCCTAAGACTAGCGGGAGGCTACGAGCAGTACTTC. The gene calls are TRBV5-4 and TRBJ2-7; TRBD2 aligns across 13 bases. The V and J ends lost 4 bases and 3 bases, in that order; junction bases with no gene match: 4. Germline CDR1 and CDR2: SGHNT and YYREEE (reference sequence). The CDR3 is made up of 15 amino acids.

CDR3 coding DNA: TGTGCCAGCAGTTCGGCTTACTACGAGCAGTACTTC. This translates into CASSSAYYEQYF. This rearrangement joins TRBV28 to TRBJ2-7; D is uncertain. V was pared by 4 bases and J by 3 bases, with 7 bases between. The length of the CDR3 is 12 residues. The germline V gene has CDR1 MDHEN and CDR2 SYDVKM.

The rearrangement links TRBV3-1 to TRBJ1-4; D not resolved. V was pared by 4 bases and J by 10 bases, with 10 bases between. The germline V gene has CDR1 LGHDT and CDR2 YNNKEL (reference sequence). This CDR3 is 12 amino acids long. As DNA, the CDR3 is TGTGCCAGCAGCCGAGTTGGTGGAAAACTGTTTTTT. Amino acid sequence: CASSRVGGKLFF.

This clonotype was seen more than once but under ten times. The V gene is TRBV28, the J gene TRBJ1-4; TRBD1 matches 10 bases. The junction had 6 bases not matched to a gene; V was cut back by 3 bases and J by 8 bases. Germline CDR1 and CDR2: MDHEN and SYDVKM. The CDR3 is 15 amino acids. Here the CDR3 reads CASSLATGGREKLFF. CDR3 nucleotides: TGTGCCAGCAGTTTGGCGACAGGGGGCAGGGAAAAACTGTTTTTT.

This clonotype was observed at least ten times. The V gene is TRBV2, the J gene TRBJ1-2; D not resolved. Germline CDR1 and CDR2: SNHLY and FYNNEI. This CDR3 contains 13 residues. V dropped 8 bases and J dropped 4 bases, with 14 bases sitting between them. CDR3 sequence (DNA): TGTGCCAGCTCGCGAGACTCCGCCTATGGCTACACCTTC. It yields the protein CASSRDSAYGYTF.

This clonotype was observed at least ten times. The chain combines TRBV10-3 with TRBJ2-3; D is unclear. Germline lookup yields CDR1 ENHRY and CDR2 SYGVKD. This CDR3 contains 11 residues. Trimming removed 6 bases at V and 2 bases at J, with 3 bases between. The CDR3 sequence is CAIRATDTQYF. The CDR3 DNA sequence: TGTGCCATCAGAGCCACAGATACGCAGTATTTT.

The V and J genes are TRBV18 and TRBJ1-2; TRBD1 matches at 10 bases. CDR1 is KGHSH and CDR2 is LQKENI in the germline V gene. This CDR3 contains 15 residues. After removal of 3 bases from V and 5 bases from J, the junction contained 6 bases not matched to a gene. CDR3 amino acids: CASSPGGQGMYGYTF. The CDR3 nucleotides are TGTGCCAGCTCACCCGGGGGACAGGGGATGTATGGCTACACCTTC.

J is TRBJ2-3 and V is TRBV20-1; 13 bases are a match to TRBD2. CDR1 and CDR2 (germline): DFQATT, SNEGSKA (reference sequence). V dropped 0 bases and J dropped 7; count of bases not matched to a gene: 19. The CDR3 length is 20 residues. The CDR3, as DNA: TGCAGTGCTAGAGATCGAACCAAAGCCTCACTAGCGGGAGGGCCGAATACGCAGTATTTT. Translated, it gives CSARDRTKASLAGGPNTQYF.

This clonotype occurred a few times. CDR3 DNA sequence: TGTGCCAGCAGTCCCAGGACTGAAGCTTTCTTT. Its translation is CASSPRTEAFF. The genes are TRBV6-1 and TRBJ1-1, with no clear D. CDR1 is MNHNS, CDR2 SASEGT, per germline. The CDR3 sequence is 11 residues long. V shed 5 bases and J shed 5 bases, with 6 bases lying between them.

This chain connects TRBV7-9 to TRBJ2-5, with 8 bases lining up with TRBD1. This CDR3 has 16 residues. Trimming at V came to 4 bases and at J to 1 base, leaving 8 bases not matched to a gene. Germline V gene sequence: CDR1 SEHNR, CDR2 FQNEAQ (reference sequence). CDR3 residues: CASSSRQGSIQETQYF. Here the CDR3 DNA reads TGTGCCAGCAGCTCCAGACAGGGGAGTATCCAAGAGACCCAGTACTTC.